The clone carrying this TCR beta chain was counted ten times or more. The sample is drawn from a study of regulatory T cells in long-lasting Graves disease. Germline CDR1 reads KGHDR; CDR2 reads SFDVKD. CDR3 length: 13 amino acids. Trimming shortened V by 9 bases and J by 4 bases, and 12 bases separated the two germline ends. Library construction for TCR beta used iRepertoire HTBI primers and Arm-PCR of CDR3 regions. TCRdb reprocessed the multiplex PCR reads via MiXCR and lists one record per CDR3 protein. The data contain about 300,000 distinct CDR3 sequences, under 20% of them seen just once; the ten biggest clones take up approximately 35%. Time point: newly diagnosed GD, antithyroid drugs for less than 3 months. From RNA extracted from PBMCs, the TCR library was made.

The J gene is TRBJ2-1, the V gene TRBV24-1; D uncertain. The TCR originated in a female donor with Graves disease. The starting material was peripheral blood mononuclear cells (PBMCs), obtained at new diagnosis, from a patient treated with antithyroid drugs. The CDR3 nucleotides read TGTGCCACCTCAACGGCCGAGTACAATGAGCAGTTCTTC. It encodes CATSTAEYNEQFF.